The 30 T cell receptor beta chains reported below all come from one sample, sequenced in a study of T-cell memory formation after mild COVID-19. TCRdb independently ran MiXCR on the 5' RACE reads; one entry per CDR3 protein. The sample holds 95,000 to 110,000 distinct CDR3 sequences, roughly 14% seen once. Specimen: PBMCs or a T cell subset sorted from them (not recorded which). These receptors were obtained from a young man who had mild COVID-19 (a few samples of this study predate the infection). Cell type and time point are not known.

The chain is built from TRBV6-2 or TRBV6-3 and TRBJ1-2; D possibly corresponds to TRBD1 (5 bases). Germline assignment: CDR1 MNHEY and CDR2 SVGEGT. Trimming took 5 bases from V and 5 from J, leaving 15 bases between them. This CDR3 comprises 14 residues. The CDR3 coding sequence is TGTGCCAGCAGTAACGACCCCGCAGGGTATGGCTACACCTTC. Amino acids: CASSNDPAGYGYTF.

The genes are TRBV28 and TRBJ1-5, with 8 bases that match TRBD1. The junction had 8 bases not matched to a gene; V was cut back by 6 bases and J by 7 bases. CDR3 length: 14 residues. Germline V gene data show CDR1 as MDHEN and CDR2 as SYDVKM. CDR3 coding DNA: TGTGCCAGCAGACCCGACAGGGGCTGGCAGCCCCAGCATTTT. Protein: CASRPDRGWQPQHF.

The chain has TRBV7-9 and TRBJ1-2; D gene ambiguous. The CDR3 runs to 12 residues. V lost 7 bases to trimming and J lost 6 bases, with 12 bases between them. The germline V gene encodes CDR1 SEHNR and CDR2 FQNEAQ (reference sequence). CDR3 loop: CASTWALDGYTF. CDR3 nucleotides: TGTGCCAGCACCTGGGCCTTAGATGGCTACACCTTC.

This clonotype was counted a few times. This chain joins TRBV2 and TRBJ1-2, with 9 positions matching TRBD1. This CDR3 has 14 residues. J gave up 6 bases and V 9 bases, and 11 bases lay outside the gene matches. Germline CDR1 SNHLY, CDR2 FYNNEI. The chain's CDR3 is CASLNKGTGNGYTF. DNA for the CDR3: TGTGCCAGTCTGAACAAAGGGACAGGGAATGGCTACACCTTC.

The chain couples TRBV6-5 to TRBJ2-2; 8 bases are a match to TRBD1. CDR3 length equals 15 residues. Per germline, CDR1 MNHEY and CDR2 SVGAGI. Trimming at V came to 0 bases and at J to 7 bases, leaving 4 bases not matched to a gene. In DNA form, the CDR3 reads TGTGCCAGCAGTTACTCGACAGGGGTAATCGGGGAGCTGTTTTTT. Encoded protein: CASSYSTGVIGELFF.

This clonotype was observed a handful of times. The J gene is TRBJ2-3, the V gene TRBV7-9, with no clear D. Trimming cost V 1 base and J 4 bases, with 6 bases left between them. Germline assignment: CDR1 SEHNR and CDR2 FQNEAQ (reference sequence). This CDR3 is built from 13 residues. The CDR3 region has the DNA TGTGCCAGCAGCTTAGAGGTACCAGATACGCAGTATTTT. Translation gives CASSLEVPDTQYF.

The chain joins TRBV12-3 or TRBV12-4 to TRBJ2-3; tentatively, D is TRBD1 (6 bases). Trimming took 6 bases from V and 4 from J, leaving 11 bases between them. This CDR3 contains 13 residues. Here the CDR3 reads CASRGNRADTQYF. The CDR3 nucleotides read TGTGCCAGCAGGGGGAACAGGGCAGATACGCAGTATTTT.

This clonotype has only a few counts. This rearrangement joins TRBV5-1 to TRBJ2-7, with a possible D match to TRBD1 (6 bases). The CDR3 consists of 16 residues. Germline values: CDR1 SGHRS, CDR2 YFSETQ. V dropped 4 bases and J dropped 1 base, with 18 bases sitting between them. The CDR3 DNA reads TGCGCCAGCAGCCACGAGCCCCGGGACACTTCCTACGAGCAGTACTTC. It encodes CASSHEPRDTSYEQYF.

This clonotype has at least ten counts. This chain connects TRBV20-1 to TRBJ1-6, with D possibly being TRBD1 (5 bases). Germline V gene sequence: CDR1 DFQATT, CDR2 SNEGSKA (reference sequence). V lost 6 bases to trimming and J lost 8 bases, with 14 bases between them. The CDR3 sequence is 13 residues long. CDR3 in DNA: TGCAGTGCCTCTTGGGGCGGTTATTCACCCCTCCACTTT. Its protein product is CSASWGGYSPLHF.

This chain links TRBV28 with TRBJ2-5; D gene ambiguous. Germline V gives CDR1 MDHEN, CDR2 SYDVKM. The CDR3 runs to 14 residues. V was clipped by 6 bases and J by 0 bases, with 11 bases between them. CDR3 in amino acids: CASRTTSYQETQYF. The DNA of the CDR3 is TGTGCCAGCAGGACGACATCCTACCAAGAGACCCAGTACTTC.

The J gene is TRBJ2-1, the V gene TRBV15, with D hard to call. V gave up 3 bases and J gave up 0 bases, with 12 bases separating them. This CDR3 comprises 16 residues. In germline, CDR1 is LNHNV, CDR2 YYDKDF (reference sequence). CDR3 in amino acids: CATSRIRSSSYNEQFF. The CDR3 DNA sequence: TGTGCCACCAGCAGGATACGTTCGAGCTCCTACAATGAGCAGTTCTTC.

This clonotype was seen more than once but under ten times. The genes are TRBV6-6 and TRBJ2-3; D is uncertain. The CDR3 spans 14 residues. Germline V CDR1 and CDR2: MNHNY, SVGAGI (reference sequence). The V gene lost 8 bases and the J gene lost 1 base, with 13 bases spanning the gap. The CDR3 region has the DNA TGTGCCAGCTCCCCCCAGCGAGGCACAGATACGCAGTATTTT. Its translation is CASSPQRGTDTQYF.

This clonotype is labeled medium-sized. The chain uses TRBV30 and TRBJ2-7; maybe TRBD1 (5 bases). In germline, CDR1 is GTSNPN, CDR2 SVGIG (reference sequence). This CDR3 contains 13 residues. V dropped 0 bases and J dropped 4 bases, with 10 bases sitting between them. CDR3 protein: CAWSVQVQYEQYF. As DNA, the CDR3 is TGTGCCTGGAGTGTACAGGTCCAGTACGAGCAGTACTTC.

The chain carries TRBV7-3 and TRBJ2-1; D unresolved. CDR1 and CDR2 from the germline V gene are SGHTA and FQGTGA. The CDR3 is 13 residues long. Trimming shortened V by 0 bases and J by 9 bases, and 9 bases separated the two germline ends. The CDR3 loop reads CASSLTGFAEQFF. In DNA form, the CDR3 reads TGTGCCAGCAGCTTAACGGGATTTGCTGAGCAGTTCTTC.

The J gene is TRBJ2-2, the V gene TRBV7-9; tentative D call: TRBD2 (7 bases). Trimming removed 5 bases from V and 1 base from J, with 11 bases in between. The CDR3 is 15 amino acids. Germline V gene data show CDR1 as SEHNR and CDR2 as FQNEAQ (reference sequence). The CDR3 nucleotides read TGTGCCAGCAGCCACGGGGGGCTGAACACCGGGGAGCTGTTTTTT. Its translation: CASSHGGLNTGELFF.

The chain has TRBV5-6 and TRBJ2-1; perhaps TRBD2 as D (5 bases). The V end was cut by 1 base, the J end by 2 bases, with 10 bases between. Germline CDR1 SGHDT, CDR2 YYEEEE. The CDR3 runs 15 residues. CDR3 loop: CASSLMEAPYNEQFF. The DNA for the CDR3 is TGTGCCAGCAGCTTGATGGAGGCCCCCTACAATGAGCAGTTCTTC.

This clonotype was found many times. The V call is TRBV27, the J call TRBJ2-1; D unresolved. The V and J ends lost 1 base and 0 bases respectively, with 7 bases between them. The CDR3 length is 15 residues. Germline CDR1 MNHEY, CDR2 SMNVEV (reference sequence). The CDR3 spells CASSLLESSYNEQFF. CDR3 DNA sequence: TGTGCCAGCAGTTTATTGGAAAGCTCCTACAATGAGCAGTTCTTC.

This clonotype has at least ten counts. This rearrangement joins TRBV7-2 to TRBJ2-5; D not resolved. Germline values: CDR1 SGHTA, CDR2 FQGNSA. V lost 1 base and J lost 5, with 11 bases in between. The CDR3 loop spans 14 amino acids. DNA for the CDR3: TGTGCCAGCAGCTTAGTCCAAAGAGGCGAGACCCAGTACTTC. As protein: CASSLVQRGETQYF.

This chain links TRBV6-1 with TRBJ2-1; 9 bases are a match to TRBD1. The germline V gene has CDR1 MNHNS and CDR2 SASEGT. V shed 5 bases, J shed 2 bases, and the junction held 1 base outside the gene matches. The CDR3 is 14 residues long. The CDR3 nucleotides read TGTGCCAGCAGTCGACAGGGGGCCTACAATGAGCAGTTCTTC. Translated: CASSRQGAYNEQFF.

By proportion, this clonotype is medium-sized. The genes are TRBV9 and TRBJ2-1; the match to TRBD1 covers 7 bases. CDR3 size: 14 residues. The trim removed 0 bases at V and 7 bases at J, leaving 4 bases unmatched. The germline CDR1 and CDR2 sequences are SGDLS and YYNGEE. This CDR3 reads CASSVGTGRNEQFF. CDR3 DNA sequence: TGTGCCAGCAGCGTAGGGACAGGAAGGAATGAGCAGTTCTTC.

This clonotype occurred many times. The CDR3 protein is CASSPSGRYSNQPQHF. The CDR3 nucleotides read TGTGCCAGCTCACCCTCCGGACGGTATAGCAATCAGCCCCAGCATTTT. The V and J genes are TRBV18 and TRBJ1-5, with D uncertain. The CDR3 has 16 residues. Germline CDR1 is KGHSH and CDR2 is LQKENI. V was clipped by 3 bases and J by 0 bases, with 12 bases between them.

This clonotype turned up a few times. V gene TRBV27 combines with J gene TRBJ1-2, with D perhaps matching TRBD1 (5 bases). V lost 5 bases and J lost 1, with 11 bases in between. The CDR3 has 14 amino acids. The V gene's germline CDR1 is MNHEY and CDR2 SMNVEV (reference sequence). The CDR3 spells CASSKGFGNYGYTF. The CDR3 bases are TGTGCCAGCAGTAAGGGGTTTGGTAACTATGGCTACACCTTC.

The chain links TRBV7-2 to TRBJ2-1; D uncertain. The V gene's germline CDR1 is SGHTA and CDR2 FQGNSA. The length of the CDR3 is 16 residues. The V and J ends lost 2 bases and 0 bases respectively, with 11 bases between them. The CDR3 DNA follows: TGTGCCAGCAGCTTATTAGGAACGAGCTCCTACAATGAGCAGTTCTTC. Translated: CASSLLGTSSYNEQFF.

This clonotype was observed a handful of times. The rearrangement uses TRBV5-6 and TRBJ2-1; 8 positions agree with TRBD2. From germline, CDR1 is SGHDT and CDR2 YYEEEE. Losses at the gene ends were 0 bases for V and 2 bases for J; bases not matched to a gene: 19. The CDR3 is 21 amino acids. The CDR3 here is CASSLEVLAGGPEFTYNEQFF. In DNA form, the CDR3 reads TGTGCCAGCAGCTTGGAGGTTTTGGCGGGGGGCCCCGAATTCACCTACAATGAGCAGTTCTTC.

The J gene is TRBJ2-1, the V gene TRBV12-3 or TRBV12-4; a possible D gene is TRBD1 (5 bases). This CDR3 contains 11 residues. V dropped 8 bases and J dropped 6 bases, with 8 bases sitting between them. CDR3 residues: CASGQGNEQFF. The CDR3 bases are TGTGCCAGCGGCCAGGGCAATGAGCAGTTCTTC.

The V call is TRBV7-2, the J call TRBJ1-2; D call uncertain. V lost 1 base and J 5 bases, leaving 17 bases between the germline ends. The CDR3 consists of 16 residues. The germline gives CDR1 SGHTA, CDR2 FQGNSA. The DNA for the CDR3 is TGTGCCAGCAGCTTAGGAGTGTCGTGGAGTAGTTATGGCTACACCTTC. Amino acids: CASSLGVSWSSYGYTF.

This clonotype was picked up many times. The chain employs TRBV6-1 and TRBJ2-1, with 7 bases aligning to TRBD2. The CDR3 spans 15 residues. The J segment lost 3 bases and the V segment lost 3 bases, leaving 5 bases of the junction unmatched. Germline-derived CDR1 and CDR2 are MNHNS and SASEGT. The DNA for the CDR3 is TGTGCCAGCAGTGACGGGGCGGGGGACTACAATGAGCAGTTCTTC. It translates to CASSDGAGDYNEQFF.

The chain links TRBV12-2 to TRBJ2-3. TRBV12-2 is listed as a pseudogene. This CDR3 spans 17 amino acids. DNA of the CDR3: TGTGCAAGTCGCTTACAAGCTAGCGACCCTAGCACAGATACGCAGTATTTT. Its translation is CASRLQASDPSTDTQYF.

The J gene is TRBJ1-2, the V gene TRBV6-2 or TRBV6-3; 9 nucleotides agree with TRBD1. V trimming: 0 bases; J trimming: 1 base; junction bases outside the gene matches: 6. The CDR3 covers 17 residues. Germline CDR1 is MNHEY and CDR2 is SVGEGT. The CDR3 nucleotides are TGTGCCAGCAGTTACTCGATGGACAGGGGAATTAACTATGGCTACACCTTC. This translates into CASSYSMDRGINYGYTF.

This chain uses TRBV7-9 with TRBJ2-7, with D tentatively TRBD1 (5 bases). CDR1 is SEHNR, CDR2 FQNEAQ, per germline (reference sequence). The CDR3 extends over 14 amino acids. V gave up 1 base and J gave up 4 bases, with 11 bases separating them. CDR3 residues: CASSLGPGRYEQYF. CDR3 sequence (DNA): TGTGCCAGCAGCTTAGGCCCAGGGCGTTACGAGCAGTACTTC.